This is a list of T cell receptor beta chains from one sample in a study of cytotoxic CD8 clonotypes in ibrutinib-treated CLL. Method: immunoSEQ multiplex PCR; TCRdb's copy keeps in-frame clones and lacks some. The sample shows hundreds of thousands of clones, around three quarters of them seen only once. The material was PBMCs, obtained after 24 months of ibrutinib treatment. Receptors originate from a human donor with chronic lymphocytic leukemia. CDR3s include the opening cysteine and the closing phenylalanine or tryptophan. Fields, in order: J gene, clone size, D gene, V gene, CDR3 DNA, CDR3 protein. A D gene is named only where the DNA matches it firmly. A clone size is listed for some rows: how often the clone was seen (once, few, many), or a class if it is expanded.

>TRBJ2-7|NA|NA|TRBV4-1
TGCGCCAGCAGCCAAGATAGAATCCTAACAGGGCGGTACGAGCAGTACTTC
CASSQDRILTGRYEQYF
>TRBJ2-1|NA|NA|TRBV5-6
TGTGCCAGCAGCTCCGAGCGTCCCGGCGATGAGCAGTTCTTC
CASSSERPGDEQFF
>TRBJ2-2|NA|NA|TRBV30
TGTGCCTTAGACGTTTACACCGGGGAGCTGTTTTTT
CALDVYTGELFF
>TRBJ1-2|NA|TRBD1|TRBV28
TGTGCCAGCAGTTTAGGGACAGCCTATGGCTACACCTTC
CASSLGTAYGYTF
>TRBJ2-2|NA|TRBD2|TRBV28
TGTGCCAGCAGGGGGACTAGCGGCACCGGGGAGCTGTTTTTT
CASRGTSGTGELFF
>TRBJ2-1|once|NA|TRBV10-2
TGCGCCAGCAGTGATCAGGGTGTAACGGTCGATGAGCAGTTCTTC
CASSDQGVTVDEQFF
>TRBJ1-2|NA|NA|TRBV7-8
TGTGCCAGCAGCTTTGTTCCGGGGTTCGGCTACACCTTC
CASSFVPGFGYTF
>TRBJ2-5|NA|TRBD2|TRBV30
TGTGCCTGCGGACTAGCGGGAGAGACCCAGTACTTC
CACGLAGETQYF
>TRBJ2-1|NA|NA|TRBV4-2
TGTGCCAGCAGCCAAGCTAGTCTTCCTGAGCAGTTCTTC
CASSQASLPEQFF
>TRBJ1-1|NA|NA|TRBV19
TGTGCCAGTAGTATTGGCCAGGGAGCGTCTGAAGCTTTCTTT
CASSIGQGASEAFF
>TRBJ1-3|once|NA|TRBV2
TGTGCCAGCAGTCCGGGGTCTGGAAACACCATATATTTT
CASSPGSGNTIYF
>TRBJ2-7|NA|NA|TRBV27
TGTGCCAGCCGTACTGTTAACCAGGCCTACGAGCAGTACTTC
CASRTVNQAYEQYF
>TRBJ1-1|NA|NA|TRBV11-2
TGTGCCAGCAGACAGGGAAACACTGAAGCTTTCTTT
CASRQGNTEAFF
>TRBJ2-3|NA|NA|TRBV6-5
TGTGCTGACGTTAGGGGCATTAGCACAGATACGCAGTATTTT
CADVRGISTDTQYF
>TRBJ2-7|NA|NA|TRBV7-6
TGTGCCAGCAGCCCTTACCTGGCGACAGACTACGAGCAGTACTTC
CASSPYLATDYEQYF
>TRBJ2-5|few|NA|TRBV4-3
TGCGCCAGCAGCCAACGCCAGGGCTTGGGAGAGACCCAGTACTTC
CASSQRQGLGETQYF
>TRBJ2-7|once|NA|TRBV7-2
TGTGCCAGCAGCCGTCGTGAGCCCACCTACGAGCAGTACTTC
CASSRREPTYEQYF
>TRBJ2-7|once|NA|TRBV2
TGTGCCAGCAGGGTCGCGGGACCCTACGAGCAGTACTTC
CASRVAGPYEQYF
>TRBJ2-2|few|NA|TRBV11-3
TGTGCCAGCAGCTTGGGAGCAAACACCGGGGAGCTGTTTTTT
CASSLGANTGELFF
>TRBJ2-3|NA|NA|TRBV4-2
TGTGCCAGCAGCCAAGGATTAGTTGTCACAGATACGCAGTATTTT
CASSQGLVVTDTQYF
>TRBJ1-5|NA|NA|TRBV2
TGTGCCAGCAGTGACGTACAGGGCCTTCCTTTCAATCAGCCCCAGCATTTT
CASSDVQGLPFNQPQHF
>TRBJ2-1|NA|NA|TRBV5-1
TGCGCCAGCAGCTCCGGCGAAGGGAAGTTCTTC
CASSSGEGKFF